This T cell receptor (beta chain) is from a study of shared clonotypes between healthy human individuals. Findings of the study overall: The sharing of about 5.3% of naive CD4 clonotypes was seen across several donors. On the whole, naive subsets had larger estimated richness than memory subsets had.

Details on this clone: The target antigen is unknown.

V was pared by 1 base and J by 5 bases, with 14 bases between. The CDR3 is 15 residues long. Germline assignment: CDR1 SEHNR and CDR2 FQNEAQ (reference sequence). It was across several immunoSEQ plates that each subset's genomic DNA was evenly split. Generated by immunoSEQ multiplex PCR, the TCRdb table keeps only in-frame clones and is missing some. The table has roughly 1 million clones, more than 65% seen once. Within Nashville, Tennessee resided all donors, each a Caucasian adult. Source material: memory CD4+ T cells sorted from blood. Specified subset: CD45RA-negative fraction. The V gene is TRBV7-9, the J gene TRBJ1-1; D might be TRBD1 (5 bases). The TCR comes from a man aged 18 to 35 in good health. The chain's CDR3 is CASSLGTGGSTEAFF. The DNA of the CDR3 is TGTGCCAGCAGCTTAGGAACAGGAGGGTCGACTGAAGCTTTCTTT.